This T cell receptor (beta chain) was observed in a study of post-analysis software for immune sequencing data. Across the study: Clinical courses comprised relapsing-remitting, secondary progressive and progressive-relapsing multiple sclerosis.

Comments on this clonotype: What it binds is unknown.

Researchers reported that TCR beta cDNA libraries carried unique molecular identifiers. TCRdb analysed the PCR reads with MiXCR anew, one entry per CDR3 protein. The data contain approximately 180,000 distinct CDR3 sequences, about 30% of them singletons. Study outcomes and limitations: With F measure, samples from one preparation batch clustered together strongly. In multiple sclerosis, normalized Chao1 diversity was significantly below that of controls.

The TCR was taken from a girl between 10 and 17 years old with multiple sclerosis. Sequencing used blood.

CDR3 sequence (DNA): TGTGCCAGCAGTTTGGCCTGGAACACTGAAGCTTTCTTT. It specifies CASSLAWNTEAFF. The genes are TRBV12-3 or TRBV12-4 and TRBJ1-1; unclear D gene. There are 13 residues in the CDR3. Trimming took off 3 bases at V and 1 base at J, with 6 bases between the two ends.